The 8 T cell receptor beta chains below come from one sample, sequenced in a study of CD8+CD57+ T cells in acquired aplastic anemia. The use of genomic DNA as template underpinned the TCR beta VDJ and CDR3 profiling. Each CDR3 protein is one row after TCRdb ran MiXCR on the reads. Of around 400,000 distinct CDR3 sequences listed, roughly 68% were seen once; the top ten hold around 4%. The sample was sorted CD4+, CD8+, or CD8+CD57+ T cells (not recorded which) from PBMCs. The origin of the receptors is a human donor in good health, serving as a control.

V and J are TRBV9 and TRBJ1-1; the D is unclear. The germline V and J ends were trimmed by 5 bases and 0 bases, with 17 bases remaining between them. The germline V gene has CDR1 SGDLS and CDR2 YYNGEE. The CDR3 length is 16 residues. The CDR3 DNA is TGTGCCAGCAGTCCCCGTGGCAGTTCTATGAACACTGAAGCTTTCTTT. Translating it yields CASSPRGSSMNTEAFF.

Comments on this clonotype: This may come from a read error, since a much larger clone is one base off. The J gene is TRBJ1-2, the V gene TRBV6-2 or TRBV6-3; D might be TRBD1 (6 bases). Germline CDR1 is MNHEY and CDR2 is SVGEGT. The CDR3 loop spans 13 amino acids. The CDR3 region is CASRYPGTPSRFF. The CDR3 DNA follows: TGTGCCAGCAGATACCCCGGGACACCCTCCCGCTTCTTC.

Concerning this clonotype itself: The conserved phenylalanine or tryptophan normally closing the CDR3 is absent here, so this likely arose from a read error. No DNA is shown, since the ends of the CDR3 on it are uncertain; the CDR3 is the one TCRdb lists. V and J are TRBV7-2 and TRBJ2-1; TRBD1 reflects the table's D call only, with no check against the DNA. The germline V gene encodes CDR1 SGHTA and CDR2 FQGNSA. Including both end residues, the CDR3 is 13 amino acids long. CDR3 protein: CASSYKQGKHEQY.

For this clonotype: A read error may account for a junction end that differs from germline. The chain carries TRBV7-8 and TRBJ2-3, with 9 bases that match TRBD2. The CDR3 length is 15 residues. From germline, CDR1 is SGHVS and CDR2 FQNEAQ. Written as DNA, the CDR3 is TGTGCTAGCAGCTTACGCGGGGGGGACACAGATACGCAGTATTTT. This translates into CASSLRGGDTDTQYF.

This clonotype turned up a few times. This clone may be a read error of a much larger clone one base away. V gene TRBV30 combines with J gene TRBJ1-1; perhaps TRBD1 as D (6 bases). The CDR3 sequence is 13 residues long. Between the trimmed V and J ends, which lost 2 bases and 3 bases, there was a span of 10 bases. Germline values: CDR1 GTSNPN, CDR2 SVGIG (reference sequence). The CDR3 sequence: CAWSLTGYTEAFF. The CDR3 nucleotides are TGTGCCTGGAGTCTGACAGGTTACACTGAAGCTTTCTTT.

This clonotype was seen just once. An end of the junction differs from the germline gene, which may be a read error. J is TRBJ1-1 and V is TRBV5-1, with unresolved D. The V gene's germline CDR1 is SGHRS and CDR2 YFSETQ. The CDR3 runs 14 residues. The CDR3 loop is CVSSLRGQDAEAFF. For the CDR3, the DNA is TGCGTCAGCAGCTTGCGGGGTCAGGACGCTGAAGCTTTCTTT. Together with reference TRBV5-1 and TRBJ1-1, the CDR3 gives the full variable domain: KAGVTQTPRYLIKTRGQQVTLSCSPISGHRSVSWYQQTPGQGLQFLFEYFSETQRNKGNFPGRFSGRQFSNSRSEMNVSTLELGDSALYLCVSSLRGQDAEAFFGQGTRLTVV.

In the case of this clonotype: At one of its ends the junction is not consistent with the germline gene, which may arise from a read error. The gene calls are TRBV2 and TRBJ2-7; possible D gene TRBD2, 5 bases. The CDR3 length is 14 residues. The germline gives CDR1 SNHLY, CDR2 FYNNEI. The CDR3 sequence is CASSLGGSSYGQYF. The CDR3 region has the DNA TGTGCCAGCAGCTTAGGAGGCAGCTCCTACGGGCAGTACTTC.

This chain joins TRBV2 and TRBJ2-1, with a tentative D call TRBD1 (5 bases). Trimming left V 4 bases short and J 0 bases short, with 13 bases between. This CDR3 is built from 16 residues. Germline V gene data show CDR1 as SNHLY and CDR2 as FYNNEI. The CDR3 loop reads CASSGSGYSSYNEQFF. CDR3 coding DNA: TGTGCCAGCAGTGGATCAGGGTATAGCTCCTACAATGAGCAGTTCTTC.